This TCR beta chain comes out of a study of blood T cell repertoires in COVID-19. Study at large: Samples came from the United States, Italy and Spain, spanning acute and convalescent COVID-19. T cells, B-cell-depleted T cells, or PBMCs supplied cDNA or gDNA.

V dropped 6 bases and J dropped 4; count of bases not matched to a gene: 10. CDR1 and CDR2 from the germline V gene are SNHLY and FYNNEI. The CDR3 is made up of 16 amino acids. Measured with immunoSEQ multiplex PCR; TCRdb has only the in-frame clones, and not every one. The sample records under 350,000 clones, around nine tenths being singletons. Participants spanned ages about 18 to 89 years and resided in about 24 US areas. Sequences were obtained from PBMCs or T cells enriched from blood (not recorded which). The receptor was derived from a woman younger than 30 who had recovered from COVID-19. This chain connects TRBV2 to TRBJ2-4; 9 bases map to TRBD1. In DNA, the CDR3 is TGTGCCAGCAGCGTCCGACAGGGGGGGTCGAAAAACATTCAGTACTTC. Protein: CASSVRQGGSKNIQYF.